This entry lists 30 T cell receptor beta chains sequenced from one sample in a study of T-cell memory formation after mild COVID-19. TCRdb reanalysed the 5' RACE reads using MiXCR and keeps one entry per CDR3 protein. The sample has around 260,000 distinct CDR3 sequences, about 17% seen once. Input material: PBMCs or a T cell subset sorted from them (not recorded which). These receptors came from a man younger than 35 who had mild COVID-19 (a few samples of this study predate the infection). Cell type and time point are not known.

The rearrangement joins TRBV5-6 to TRBJ2-1; D perhaps matches TRBD1 (6 bases). The germline V gene encodes CDR1 SGHDT and CDR2 YYEEEE. The germline V and J ends were trimmed by 0 bases and 9 bases, with 13 bases remaining between them. CDR3 length: 14 residues. CDR3 nucleotide sequence: TGTGCCAGCAGCTTGGGGGGGCCCCTCTCTGAGCAGTTCTTC. This encodes CASSLGGPLSEQFF.

V usage is TRBV20-1 and J usage is TRBJ2-5, with D perhaps matching TRBD1 or TRBD2 (6 bases each). This CDR3 has 14 residues. The V gene's germline CDR1 is DFQATT and CDR2 SNEGSKA (reference sequence). V gave up 4 bases and J gave up 3 bases, with 15 bases separating them. This CDR3 is CSATPTGAKETQYF. DNA of the CDR3: TGCAGTGCTACACCTACGGGGGCAAAAGAGACCCAGTACTTC.

The rearrangement links TRBV5-1 to TRBJ2-2, with 9 positions matching TRBD1. Germline V gene data show CDR1 as SGHRS and CDR2 as YFSETQ. Losses at the gene ends were 2 bases for V and 3 bases for J; bases not matched to a gene: 5. This CDR3 has 16 amino acids. The DNA of the CDR3 is TGCGCCAGCAGCTTTACAGGGGGCGCGGACACCGGGGAGCTGTTTTTT. Protein sequence: CASSFTGGADTGELFF. Together with reference TRBV5-1 and TRBJ2-2, the CDR3 gives the full variable domain: KAGVTQTPRYLIKTRGQQVTLSCSPISGHRSVSWYQQTPGQGLQFLFEYFSETQRNKGNFPGRFSGRQFSNSRSEMNVSTLELGDSALYLCASSFTGGADTGELFFGEGSRLTVL.

This clonotype was seen repeatedly, ten times or more. The gene calls are TRBV6-5 and TRBJ2-2; D is possibly TRBD2 (7 bases). V was cut by 8 bases and J by 6 bases, with 13 bases left in between. The CDR3 totals 13 residues. The germline V gene has CDR1 MNHEY and CDR2 SVGAGI. The CDR3 is CASGRGIAGELFF. The CDR3 region has the DNA TGTGCCAGCGGGAGGGGGATCGCCGGGGAGCTGTTTTTT.

This clonotype was observed a few times. The chain combines TRBV12-3 or TRBV12-4 with TRBJ1-5, with no clear D. V was clipped by 6 bases and J by 2 bases, with 8 bases between them. The CDR3 runs to 13 residues. The DNA for the CDR3 is TGTGCCAGCAGGTATGACGGCAATCAGCCCCAGCATTTT. Amino acid sequence: CASRYDGNQPQHF.

There are many counts of this clonotype. This chain links TRBV12-3 or TRBV12-4 with TRBJ2-7; D possibly corresponds to TRBD1 (6 bases). CDR3 length: 11 amino acids. The ends were cut back, 6 bases at V and 5 bases at J, with 8 bases in the middle. CDR3 loop: CASSRGHEQYF. The CDR3 bases are TGTGCCAGCAGCAGGGGTCACGAGCAGTACTTC.

The chain uses TRBV6-5 and TRBJ2-2; possibly TRBD1 for D (6 bases). This CDR3 has 16 residues. Germline lookup yields CDR1 MNHEY and CDR2 SVGAGI. With 7 bases removed from V and 4 bases from J, the gap between germline ends came to 19 bases. The CDR3 DNA reads TGTGCCAGCACGATGACAGGTTTTGGAGGCACCGGGGAGCTGTTTTTT. It is translated as CASTMTGFGGTGELFF.

The table lists this clonotype with a few counts. This chain connects TRBV6-5 to TRBJ2-2, with a possible D match to TRBD2 (5 bases). V gave up 2 bases and J gave up 3 bases, with 13 bases separating them. The CDR3 is 16 amino acids. Germline assignment: CDR1 MNHEY and CDR2 SVGAGI. The CDR3 DNA follows: TGTGCCAGCAGTTACAACGGGGTCGTGGACACCGGGGAGCTGTTTTTT. Translation: CASSYNGVVDTGELFF.

The chain is built from TRBV6-2 or TRBV6-3 and TRBJ2-2; no reliable D call. The CDR3 runs to 14 residues. Germline V lookup: CDR1 MNHEY, CDR2 SVGEGT. Trimming removed 6 bases from V and 8 bases from J, with 16 bases in between. CDR3 amino acids: CASSRSFGSGELFF. For the CDR3, the DNA is TGTGCCAGCAGCCGAAGTTTTGGGTCAGGGGAGCTGTTTTTT.

This clonotype was counted a few times. The chain links TRBV20-1 to TRBJ2-2, with no clear D. Germline CDR1 is DFQATT and CDR2 is SNEGSKA (reference sequence). The CDR3 has 12 amino acids. Trimming shortened V by 3 bases and J by 6 bases, and 8 bases separated the two germline ends. CDR3: CSASRSSGELFF. The CDR3 nucleotides read TGCAGTGCTAGCCGTTCGTCCGGGGAGCTGTTTTTT.

The V and J genes are TRBV20-1 and TRBJ2-5; 9 bases line up with TRBD2. Germline assignment: CDR1 DFQATT and CDR2 SNEGSKA (reference sequence). J lost 2 bases, V lost 5 bases, and 15 bases had no gene match. The CDR3 consists of 17 residues. DNA of the CDR3: TGCAGTGCTCCCCTGGGGGTGCGGGGGGGCTTTCAAGAGACCCAGTACTTC. Protein product: CSAPLGVRGGFQETQYF.

This clonotype was recorded many times. The V and J genes are TRBV4-2 and TRBJ2-3, with TRBD2 matching 15 bases. Trimming took 4 bases from V and 2 from J; bases not matched to a gene: 1. Germline lookup yields CDR1 LGHNA and CDR2 YNFKEQ. The CDR3 contains 16 residues. CDR3 loop: CASSRTSGGATDTQYF. CDR3 in DNA: TGTGCCAGCAGCCGGACTAGCGGGGGGGCCACAGATACGCAGTATTTT.

This clonotype was counted between two and nine times. J is TRBJ2-7 and V is TRBV18; the match to TRBD1 covers 8 bases. Per germline, CDR1 KGHSH and CDR2 LQKENI. CDR3 size: 16 residues. V lost 3 bases and J lost 0; bases outside the gene matches: 7. The chain's CDR3 is CASSPRQGRSSYEQYF. The CDR3 coding sequence is TGTGCCAGCTCACCGCGACAGGGGAGGAGCTCCTACGAGCAGTACTTC.

The chain is built from TRBV20-1 and TRBJ1-1; D might be TRBD1 (5 bases). Trimming cost V 2 bases and J 2 bases, with 12 bases left between them. This CDR3 region has 14 residues. The germline V gene has CDR1 DFQATT and CDR2 SNEGSKA (reference sequence). CDR3 sequence: CSARKGAGNTEAFF. The DNA of the CDR3 is TGCAGTGCTAGAAAAGGGGCGGGAAACACTGAAGCTTTCTTT.

The rearrangement links TRBV7-2 to TRBJ2-2, with D maybe TRBD2 (5 bases). This CDR3 has 15 residues. Trimming stripped 5 bases from V and 4 bases from J, with 14 bases between. Germline-derived CDR1 and CDR2 are SGHTA and FQGNSA. The DNA of the CDR3 is TGTGCCAGCAGCCTGAGGATGGCGGGCACCGGGGAGCTGTTTTTT. Its translation is CASSLRMAGTGELFF.

The chain combines TRBV6-2 or TRBV6-3 with TRBJ2-7; D not resolved. V lost 4 bases to trimming and J lost 1 base, with 8 bases between them. CDR1 is MNHEY and CDR2 is SVGEGT in the germline V gene. The CDR3 consists of 13 residues. The DNA of the CDR3 is TGTGCCAGCAGTTGGACGGTTTCCTACGAGCAGTACGTC. It yields the protein CASSWTVSYEQYV.

The V gene is TRBV5-1, the J gene TRBJ2-3; no reliable D call. Germline V lookup: CDR1 SGHRS, CDR2 YFSETQ. The V end was cut by 3 bases, the J end by 1 base, with 9 bases between. The CDR3 length is 14 residues. Here the CDR3 DNA reads TGCGCCAGCAGCTCTCCCCGGGGCACAGATACGCAGTATTTT. Protein: CASSSPRGTDTQYF.

This clonotype was seen a few times. The chain is built from TRBV4-2 and TRBJ1-1; no reliable D call. V was pared by 7 bases and J by 6 bases, with 21 bases between. Looked up from germline, CDR1 is LGHNA and CDR2 is YNFKEQ. CDR3 size: 15 residues. The CDR3 is CASTATLGPVAEAFF. The CDR3 nucleotides are TGTGCCAGCACCGCAACTTTAGGCCCTGTTGCTGAAGCTTTCTTT.

This clonotype was observed a few times. The rearrangement links TRBV4-1 to TRBJ1-6; D gene ambiguous. The CDR3 runs to 17 residues. CDR1 is MGHRA, CDR2 YSYEKL, per germline. V lost 3 bases to trimming and J lost 0 bases, with 12 bases between them. CDR3 protein: CASSHPTESSYNSPLHF. The CDR3 DNA reads as TGCGCCAGCAGCCACCCGACGGAAAGCTCCTATAATTCACCCCTCCACTTT.

This clonotype occurred a few times. This chain links TRBV7-3 with TRBJ2-3, with D perhaps TRBD1 (5 bases). The CDR3 has 13 amino acids. The germline gives CDR1 SGHTA, CDR2 FQGTGA. Trimming took 8 bases from V and 2 from J, leaving 11 bases between them. In nucleotides, the CDR3 is TGTGCCAGCTCACAGGATACCACAGATACGCAGTATTTT. This gives the protein CASSQDTTDTQYF.

The gene calls are TRBV11-2 and TRBJ1-1; D is undetermined. Trimming removed 0 bases at V and 8 bases at J, with 10 bases between. The CDR3 totals 13 residues. Germline V gene data show CDR1 as SGHAT and CDR2 as FQNNGV. DNA of the CDR3: TGTGCCAGCAGCTTAGAGTCGTTTAGGGAAGCTTTCTTT. Protein sequence: CASSLESFREAFF.

The chain carries TRBV2 and TRBJ2-5; TRBD2 is a possible D gene (6 bases). The CDR3 has 15 residues. Per germline, CDR1 SNHLY and CDR2 FYNNEI. V was shortened by 5 bases and J by 5 bases, with 18 bases between the two germline ends. The CDR3 region has the DNA TGTGCCAGCAGTCTTTCCCGGGTTCGGGGGGAGACCCAGTACTTC. Its translation: CASSLSRVRGETQYF. Using reference TRBV2 and TRBJ2-5 for the parts outside the CDR3, the full variable domain is EPEVTQTPSHQVTQMGQEVILRCVPISNHLYFYWYRQILGQKVEFLVSFYNNEISEKSEIFDDQFSVERPDGSNFTLKIRSTKLEDSAMYFCASSLSRVRGETQYFGPGTRLLVL.

This clonotype was seen more than once but under ten times. The CDR3, as DNA: TGCGCCAGCAGCTTAGCAGGGGCCGGAGCTACTAATGAAAAACTGTTTTTT. Protein product: CASSLAGAGATNEKLFF. The chain combines TRBV5-1 with TRBJ1-4, with D maybe TRBD1 (6 bases). Looked up from germline, CDR1 is SGHRS and CDR2 is YFSETQ. The CDR3 is 17 residues long. The V and J ends lost 2 bases and 2 bases respectively, with 16 bases between them.

This chain uses TRBV10-3 with TRBJ2-3, with D perhaps TRBD1 (6 bases). Trimming stripped 7 bases from V and 0 bases from J, with 14 bases between. The CDR3 is made up of 15 amino acids. Germline V gives CDR1 ENHRY, CDR2 SYGVKD. The CDR3 DNA is TGTGCCATCACCCCGGACAGTATCAGCACAGATACGCAGTATTTT. Translation gives CAITPDSISTDTQYF.

This clonotype has a count of ten or more. The chain links TRBV6-5 to TRBJ2-1; TRBD2 is a possible D gene (6 bases). Trimming pared 6 bases from V and 9 bases from J, leaving 18 bases between. The CDR3 is 14 amino acids. CDR1 is MNHEY, CDR2 SVGAGI, per germline. CDR3 amino acids: CASSHGTGVGEQFF. The CDR3 nucleotides read TGTGCCAGCAGCCACGGGACTGGGGTGGGTGAGCAGTTCTTC.

V and J are TRBV6-6 and TRBJ2-7; tentatively, D is TRBD1 (5 bases). This CDR3 region has 16 residues. V was pared by 0 bases and J by 1 base, with 13 bases between. The germline CDR1 and CDR2 sequences are MNHNY and SVGAGI (reference sequence). The CDR3 sequence: CASSYSMKGQSYEQYF. CDR3 coding DNA: TGTGCCAGCAGTTACTCGATGAAGGGGCAGTCCTACGAGCAGTACTTC.

This chain connects TRBV12-3 or TRBV12-4 to TRBJ2-2; no firm D call. The CDR3 loop spans 15 amino acids. V gave up 7 bases and J gave up 0 bases, with 12 bases separating them. The CDR3 nucleotides read TGTGCCAGCAATTACCACGGACCGAACACCGGGGAGCTGTTTTTT. Translating it yields CASNYHGPNTGELFF.

This chain links TRBV5-1 with TRBJ2-1, with 10 bases aligning to TRBD1. CDR1 and CDR2 from the germline V gene are SGHRS and YFSETQ. The V and J ends lost 4 bases and 10 bases, in that order; junction bases with no gene match: 11. The CDR3 sequence is 15 residues long. The CDR3 protein is CASSPGTGDPKEQFF. DNA of the CDR3: TGCGCCAGCAGCCCCGGGACAGGGGACCCCAAGGAGCAGTTCTTC.

The chain uses TRBV24-1 and TRBJ2-7; 7 nucleotides align to TRBD1. Losses at the gene ends were 1 base for V and 1 base for J; bases not matched to a gene: 9. Per germline, CDR1 KGHDR and CDR2 SFDVKD. The CDR3 totals 17 residues. The CDR3 DNA is TGTGCCACCAGTGATTTTTTTCTTACAGGGGAGTCCTACGAGCAGTACTTC. Translated: CATSDFFLTGESYEQYF.

This clonotype was seen a handful of times. The chain links TRBV9 to TRBJ1-1; D is unresolved. This CDR3 has 13 amino acids. Trimming took off 0 bases at V and 1 base at J, with 4 bases between the two ends. The germline CDR1 and CDR2 sequences are SGDLS and YYNGEE. The CDR3 region has the DNA TGTGCCAGCAGCGTAGTTTGGAACACTGAAGCTTTCTTT. It is translated as CASSVVWNTEAFF.